One and the same sample provided the 21 T cell receptor beta chains below, sequenced in a study of T cell clonotyping in hematopoietic cell transplantation (TCRdb year 2021). Reading the label with the study, this specimen's time point is: 180 days after allo-HCT. The receptor library was made with the immunoSEQ multiplex PCR assay. Not all clones reach the TCRdb copy of this immuneACCESS table, which keeps in-frame sequences only. Checked studies attribute under half of the gap to unresolved V genes and leave the rest unexplained. This sample gives over 7,000 clones in total; 80% to 90% of them show up just once. Over 4% of the sample comes from the top ten. The specimen comprised peripheral blood mononuclear cells, sampled 180 days after allogeneic stem cell transplant. The source is a female patient aged 50 to 65 who had an allogeneic stem cell transplant from an unrelated donor, so the T cells may come from the graft donor. Some clones in this sample may be carry-over from other donors' samples.

J is TRBJ2-1 and V is TRBV11-3; no firm D call. The germline V gene has CDR1 SGHNT and CDR2 YENEEA. The CDR3 totals 13 residues. V was clipped by 0 bases and J by 4 bases, with 4 bases between them. CDR3 sequence (DNA): TGTGCCAGCAGCTTAGAAGGTTACAATGAGCAGTTCTTC. This codes for CASSLEGYNEQFF.

The rearrangement uses TRBV2 and TRBJ1-1; 11 nucleotides line up with TRBD1. This CDR3 has 13 amino acids. In germline, CDR1 is SNHLY, CDR2 FYNNEI. V gave up 6 bases and J gave up 5 bases; unmatched junction bases: 2. CDR3 nucleotides: TGTGCCAGCAGAAGGGACAGGGGGACTGAAGCTTTCTTT. Protein sequence: CASRRDRGTEAFF.

The rearrangement uses TRBV7-9 and TRBJ2-2; D remains unclear. The CDR3 loop spans 10 amino acids. CDR1 and CDR2 from the germline V gene are SEHNR and FQNEAQ (reference sequence). The CDR3 DNA follows: TGTGCTCAAGACACCGGGGAGCTGTTTTTT. Translation gives CAQDTGELFF. Full variable domain (rest looked up from reference TRBV7-9 and TRBJ2-2): DTGVSQNPRHKITKRGQNVTFRCDPISEHNRLYWYRQTLGQGPEFLTYFQNEAQLEKSRLLSDRFSAERPKGSFSTLEIQRTEQGDSAMYLCAQDTGELFFGEGSRLTVL.

The chain combines TRBV19 with TRBJ2-7; 11 bases fit TRBD2. Germline CDR1 reads LNHDA; CDR2 reads SQIVND (reference sequence). J was trimmed by 5 bases and V by 9 bases; bases with no gene match: 12. The CDR3 totals 15 residues. The CDR3 DNA reads as TGTGCCAGCTCCTCTATAGCGGGAGGGCGCCACGAGCAGTACTTC. It translates to CASSSIAGGRHEQYF.

This chain connects TRBV11-2 to TRBJ1-1; D gene uncertain. The V and J ends lost 2 bases and 0 bases respectively, with 16 bases between them. Germline CDR1 and CDR2: SGHAT and FQNNGV. CDR3 size: 17 residues. The CDR3 nucleotides read TGTGCCAGCAGCTTAAGTTTATGGGGTAGTTTGAACACTGAAGCTTTCTTT. This encodes CASSLSLWGSLNTEAFF.

The V call is TRBV7-2, the J call TRBJ2-1; TRBD2 agrees at 15 bases. Germline CDR1 is SGHTA and CDR2 is FQGNSA. J was trimmed by 9 bases and V by 2 bases; bases with no gene match: 5. The CDR3 has 16 residues. CDR3 DNA sequence: TGTGCCAGCAGCTTATTCGGACTAGCGGGAGGGGCTGAGCAGTTCTTC. Amino acid sequence: CASSLFGLAGGAEQFF.

The table lists this clone with a count of one. The V gene is TRBV28, the J gene TRBJ1-6, with D unclear. V lost 6 bases and J lost 10, with 13 bases in between. CDR1 is MDHEN and CDR2 is SYDVKM in the germline V gene. There are 13 residues in the CDR3. DNA for the CDR3: TGTGCCAGCAGCCCACCACCGACCTCACCCCTCCACTTT. This gives the protein CASSPPPTSPLHF.

V usage is TRBV6-1 and J usage is TRBJ2-7; 12 nucleotides match TRBD2. V was pared by 6 bases and J by 3 bases, with 6 bases of the junction left unmatched. Germline assignment: CDR1 MNHNS and CDR2 SASEGT. The CDR3 is 15 residues long. CDR3 nucleotides: TGTGCCAGCAGAAGAGGGACTAGCGGGCTCTACGAGCAGTACTTC. Translating gives CASRRGTSGLYEQYF.

The CDR3 sequence is CASSYSLVGSYEQYF. Here the CDR3 DNA reads TGTGCCAGCAGTTATAGCTTAGTTGGGTCTTACGAGCAGTACTTC. This chain joins TRBV6-5 and TRBJ2-7; no clear D gene. The CDR3 contains 15 residues. V lost 3 bases and J lost 4, with 16 bases in between. CDR1 is MNHEY and CDR2 is SVGAGI in the germline V gene.

CDR3 sequence: CASSLDGKGRTEAFF. The DNA of the CDR3 is TGCGCCAGCAGCTTAGATGGCAAGGGGCGAACTGAAGCTTTCTTT. The rearrangement uses TRBV5-1 and TRBJ1-1; a weak D match, TRBD1 (5 bases). There are 15 residues in the CDR3. Germline V gives CDR1 SGHRS, CDR2 YFSETQ. The V end lost 2 bases, the J end lost 5 bases, and 16 bases lay between the germline ends.

The chain recombines TRBV6-5 with TRBJ1-3; possibly TRBD1 for D (5 bases). CDR3 size: 15 residues. Between the trimmed V and J ends, which lost 0 bases and 2 bases, there was a span of 8 bases. Per the germline V gene, CDR1 is MNHEY and CDR2 is SVGAGI. The CDR3 region is CASSYSGGAGNTIYF. In DNA, the CDR3 is TGTGCCAGCAGTTACTCGGGAGGGGCTGGAAACACCATATATTTT.

V usage is TRBV27 and J usage is TRBJ2-2; the D is unclear. Germline CDR1 and CDR2: MNHEY and SMNVEV (reference sequence). The CDR3 length is 13 residues. V was trimmed by 4 bases and J by 6 bases, leaving 9 bases between them. The CDR3 nucleotides read TGTGCCAGCAGTTATGGTGCGGCCGGGGAGCTGTTTTTT. Its translation: CASSYGAAGELFF.

This chain connects TRBV29-1 to TRBJ1-4, with no clear D. Deletions cut 4 bases from V and 8 bases from J, with 14 bases between. Germline V gene sequence: CDR1 SQVTM, CDR2 ANQGSEA. This CDR3 is 13 amino acids long. This CDR3 reads CSVAPGPWEKLFF. CDR3 sequence (DNA): TGCAGCGTTGCGCCGGGTCCTTGGGAAAAACTGTTTTTT.

V gene TRBV6-5 combines with J gene TRBJ1-3; the match to TRBD1 covers 7 bases. Germline-derived CDR1 and CDR2 are MNHEY and SVGAGI. The CDR3 totals 14 residues. With V trimmed by 5 bases and J by 4 bases, 5 bases remained unmatched. The DNA of the CDR3 is TGTGCCAGCAGTGTGACAGGGTACGGAAACACCATATATTTT. It codes for CASSVTGYGNTIYF.

J is TRBJ2-7 and V is TRBV6-1; TRBD2 agrees at 11 bases. The germline V gene has CDR1 MNHNS and CDR2 SASEGT. J was trimmed by 4 bases and V by 3 bases; bases with no gene match: 14. There are 18 residues in the CDR3. The CDR3 sequence is CASSDPGTSGSPGYEQYF. Here the CDR3 DNA reads TGTGCCAGCAGTGACCCCGGGACTAGCGGTTCCCCGGGGTACGAGCAGTACTTC.

This chain uses TRBV30 with TRBJ1-5, with D possibly matching TRBD1 (5 bases). There are 13 residues in the CDR3. Germline lookup yields CDR1 GTSNPN and CDR2 SVGIG (reference sequence). Trimming stripped 3 bases from V and 6 bases from J, with 12 bases between. As DNA, the CDR3 is TGTGCCTGGAGCCCGGGGCCTACTCAGCCCCAGCATTTT. Residues: CAWSPGPTQPQHF. The variable domain in full, completed from reference TRBV30 and TRBJ1-5, reads SQTIHQWPATLVQPVGSPLSLECTVEGTSNPNLYWYRQAAGRGLQLLFYSVGIGQISSEVPQNLSASRPQDRQFILSSKKLLLSDSGFYLCAWSPGPTQPQHFGDGTRLSIL.

This chain links TRBV9 with TRBJ2-3; D call uncertain. V was trimmed by 4 bases and J by 8 bases, leaving 8 bases between them. The germline V gene has CDR1 SGDLS and CDR2 YYNGEE. This CDR3 is 11 amino acids long. As DNA, the CDR3 is TGTGCCAGCAGCATCACCGGTACGCAGTATTTT. Amino acids: CASSITGTQYF.

The chain employs TRBV6-5 and TRBJ1-5; D uncertain. The CDR3 sequence is 12 residues long. The germline gives CDR1 MNHEY, CDR2 SVGAGI. V lost 7 bases and J lost 2, with 6 bases in between. CDR3: CASTSGNQPQHF. Here the CDR3 DNA reads TGTGCCAGCACCTCAGGCAATCAGCCCCAGCATTTT.

In DNA, the CDR3 is TGCGCCAGCAGCCAAGATCGCTACAGACATGACCGTCAGCCCCAGCATTTT. Protein: CASSQDRYRHDRQPQHF. The V call is TRBV4-3, the J call TRBJ1-5; D uncertain. This CDR3 has 17 residues. Germline CDR1 reads LGHNA; CDR2 reads YSLEER. V was trimmed by 0 bases and J by 6 bases, leaving 18 bases between them.

The chain uses TRBV6-1 and TRBJ1-1, with no clear D. The CDR3 totals 13 residues. With 3 bases removed from V and 3 bases from J, the gap between germline ends came to 8 bases. Looked up from germline, CDR1 is MNHNS and CDR2 is SASEGT. The CDR3 sequence is CASSEVSYTEAFF. CDR3 nucleotide sequence: TGTGCCAGCAGTGAGGTGTCGTACACTGAAGCTTTCTTT.

V is TRBV29-1 and J is TRBJ2-1; no reliable D call. The CDR3 sequence is 10 residues long. The germline V gene encodes CDR1 SQVTM and CDR2 ANQGSEA. Deletions cut 3 bases from V and 8 bases from J, with 5 bases between. CDR3 sequence reads: CSVDAYEQFF. DNA of the CDR3: TGCAGCGTTGATGCTTATGAGCAGTTCTTC.